This is a list of T cell receptor beta chains from one sample in a study of OX40 agonist ivuxolimab in advanced cancers. The table came from immunoSEQ multiplex PCR; TCRdb's copy has only in-frame clones and leaves some out. The sample holds 55,000 to 60,000 clones, about 94% seen once. Sequenced here: CD4+ or CD8+ T cells sorted from blood, sampled in a trial of the OX40 agonist ivuxolimab. Receptor source: an adult with an advanced solid tumor such as melanoma, head and neck, liver or kidney cancer. Both conserved end residues are part of each CDR3. Each record gives: J gene, clone size, V gene, D gene, CDR3 DNA, CDR3 protein. D genes are given only for firm matches. Clone size appears in some rows only: once, few, many, or a class for an expanded clone.

TRBJ2-7 . TRBV28 TRBD1 TGTGCCAGCAGTCCACGGACAGGGTTGGGCTCCTACGAGCAGTACTTC CASSPRTGLGSYEQYF
TRBJ2-3 . TRBV10-1 . TGCGCCAGCAGTGAACCCGGTTTTCCGCAGTATTTT CASSEPGFPQYF
TRBJ1-5 . TRBV28 TRBD1 TGTGCCAGCAGTCCCGGGACAGGGCCTCAGCCCCAGCATTTT CASSPGTGPQPQHF
TRBJ2-6 . TRBV7-2 TRBD1 TGTGCCAGCAGCCAAAGGGACAGGGTTAAGCTAAGTGGGGCCAACGTCCTGACTTTC CASSQRDRVKLSGANVLTF
TRBJ2-2 . TRBV5-6 . TGTGCCAGCAGCGCGGGACAGCTAACGAACACCGGGGAGCTGTTTTTT CASSAGQLTNTGELFF
TRBJ2-2 . TRBV9 . TGTGCCAGCAGCGTAGATGGGGAGAACACCGGGGAGCTGTTTTTT CASSVDGENTGELFF
TRBJ2-2 . TRBV28 . TGTGCCAGCAGTTTATATGAGGGGAACACCGGGGAGCTGTTTTTT CASSLYEGNTGELFF
TRBJ1-6 . TRBV10-2 TRBD1 TGCGCCAGCAGTGATCAGACAGGGCGGGGGTATAATTCACCCCTCCACTTT CASSDQTGRGYNSPLHF
TRBJ1-6 . TRBV4-2 . TGTGCCAGCAGCCAAGACGGGGGAGATTCTTCACCCCTCCACTTT CASSQDGGDSSPLHF
TRBJ2-3 . TRBV28 TRBD2 TGTGCCAGCTGGACTAGCAGAAACACAGATACGCAGTATTTT CASWTSRNTDTQYF
TRBJ2-2 . TRBV28 . TGTGCCAGCAGTCCCCCCAACACCGGGGAGCTGTTTTTT CASSPPNTGELFF
TRBJ2-1 . TRBV10-3 . TGTGCCATCAGGAGGGACACCCCGGTGGTCGATGAGCAGTTCTTC CAIRRDTPVVDEQFF
TRBJ1-3 . TRBV7-8 . TGTGCCAGCAGCTATTCGGACGGGTCTGGAAACACCATATATTTT CASSYSDGSGNTIYF
TRBJ1-4 . TRBV11-2 . TGTGCCAGCAGCTTAGGGGGGGGCTTAGGTGAAAAACTGTTTTTT CASSLGGGLGEKLFF
TRBJ1-5 . TRBV10-3 TRBD1 TGTGCCATCAGTGCGGGGACAGATAGCAATCAGCCCCAGCATTTT CAISAGTDSNQPQHF
TRBJ1-5 . TRBV19 . TGTGCCAGTAGCCGGCAGACCTTCAATCAGCCCCAGCATTTT CASSRQTFNQPQHF
TRBJ2-7 . TRBV14 . TGTGCCAGCAGCCCCCTTGGAGGGGAACCCTACGAGCAGTACTTC CASSPLGGEPYEQYF
TRBJ2-1 . TRBV29-1 . TGCAGCGTTTTTACGAAGGCGGGCTCCTACAATGAGCAGTTCTTC CSVFTKAGSYNEQFF
TRBJ2-1 . TRBV9 TRBD1 TGTGCCAGCAGCGTAGAGGGGACAGTCGTCAATGAGCAGTTCTTC CASSVEGTVVNEQFF
TRBJ2-1 . TRBV19 TRBD2 TGTGCCAGTAGTATGCCAAGACTAGCGGGAGAACCCTACAATGAGCAGTTCTTC CASSMPRLAGEPYNEQFF
TRBJ2-7 . TRBV7-9 TRBD2 TGTGCCAGCAGTTCGGGAGGACAAGTCGGCTTCTACGAGCAGTACTTC CASSSGGQVGFYEQYF
TRBJ2-1 . TRBV5-6 . TGTGCCAGCAGGGGGCTAGCGATTGAGCAGTTCTTC CASRGLAIEQFF
TRBJ2-7 . TRBV4-3 . TGCGCCAGCAGCCAAGAGGCAGCTACCTACGAGCAGTACTTC CASSQEAATYEQYF
TRBJ1-2 . TRBV19 TRBD1 TGTGCCAGTAGTATAGTTGGAGGGACAGGGGCTGGCTACACCTTC CASSIVGGTGAGYTF
TRBJ2-3 once TRBV9 . TGTGCCAGCAGCCTAGTACTCCCAGATACGCAGTATTTT CASSLVLPDTQYF
TRBJ2-7 . TRBV15 TRBD2 TGTGCCACCAGCAGAGATTGGGGGGGCTCCTACGAGCAGTACTTC CATSRDWGGSYEQYF
TRBJ2-1 . TRBV6-6 TRBD2 TGTGCCAGCAGTTTTAGCGGGAGGGCCTATGAGCAGTTCTTC CASSFSGRAYEQFF
TRBJ2-7 . TRBV11-3 . TGTGCCAGCAGCTTGCGGGCAACTGGGGGCGAGCAGTACTTC CASSLRATGGEQYF
TRBJ1-2 few TRBV6-6 . TGTGCCAGCAAGGAAACATACTCTAACTATGGCTACACCTTC CASKETYSNYGYTF
TRBJ1-4 few TRBV5-6 . TGTGCCAGCAGCTGGGAGGATGAAAAACTGTTTTTT CASSWEDEKLFF
TRBJ1-1 . TRBV15 TRBD1 TGTGCCACCAGTCCTTACAGGGGGCTGACTGAAGCTTTCTTT CATSPYRGLTEAFF